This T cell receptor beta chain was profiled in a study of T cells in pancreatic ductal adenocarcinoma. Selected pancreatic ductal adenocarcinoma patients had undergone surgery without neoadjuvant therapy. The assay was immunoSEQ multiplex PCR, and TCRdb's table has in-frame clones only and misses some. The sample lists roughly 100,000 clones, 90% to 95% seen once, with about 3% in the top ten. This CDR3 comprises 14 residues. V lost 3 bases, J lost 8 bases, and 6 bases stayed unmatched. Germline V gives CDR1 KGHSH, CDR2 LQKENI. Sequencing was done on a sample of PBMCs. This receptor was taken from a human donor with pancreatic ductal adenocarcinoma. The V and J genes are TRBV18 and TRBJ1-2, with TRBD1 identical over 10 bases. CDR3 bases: TGTGCCAGCTCACCGGGACAGGGGAAGGAGGGCTACACCTTC. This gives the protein CASSPGQGKEGYTF.